These 5 T cell receptor beta chains originate from one sample sequenced in a study of cytomegalovirus exposure and HLA in healthy donors. The PCR employed 60 Vbeta primers together with 13 Jbeta primers. TCRdb's table, derived via immunoSEQ multiplex PCR, lists solely in-frame clones and lacks some. The sample gives 150,000 to 200,000 clones, approximately 65% of which show up once; 2.5% to 3% is in the top ten. Sequencing input: PBMCs. The receptor source for this set is a man aged 35 to 55 in good health and CMV-seronegative.

V usage is TRBV15 and J usage is TRBJ2-5, with 7 bases that match TRBD2. The junction had 19 bases not matched to a gene; V was cut back by 5 bases and J by 7 bases. The germline V gene has CDR1 LNHNV and CDR2 YYDKDF (reference sequence). The CDR3 is 17 amino acids. The DNA of the CDR3 is TGTGCCACCAGCTCCCCATCTCTGGGCGGGGGAGCAGGGACCCAGTACTTC. This sequence encodes CATSSPSLGGGAGTQYF.

The chain is built from TRBV5-4 and TRBJ2-7; 8 nucleotides agree with TRBD1. CDR1 is SGHNT and CDR2 is YYREEE in the germline V gene (reference sequence). CDR3 length: 14 amino acids. V lost 4 bases to trimming and J lost 0 bases; unmatched junction nucleotides: 3. Here the CDR3 DNA reads TGTGCCAGCAGCCCGGACAGGGACTCCTACGAGCAGTACTTC. Its protein is CASSPDRDSYEQYF.

This clone was seen once. The DNA of the CDR3 is TGTGCCAGCAGTTTTTTTCCGATAGCTAACTATGGCTACACCTTC. Amino acids: CASSFFPIANYGYTF. This rearrangement joins TRBV27 to TRBJ1-2; no reliable D call. The germline V gene has CDR1 MNHEY and CDR2 SMNVEV (reference sequence). This CDR3 is built from 15 residues. Trimming cost V 3 bases and J 0 bases, with 11 bases left between them.

The rearrangement links TRBV28 to TRBJ1-2, with D uncertain. The length of the CDR3 is 15 residues. The V and J ends lost 4 bases and 4 bases respectively, with 16 bases between them. Germline CDR1 MDHEN, CDR2 SYDVKM. The CDR3 here is CASSSFSLTPYGYTF. The CDR3 DNA follows: TGTGCCAGCAGTTCCTTCTCCCTTACTCCCTATGGCTACACCTTC.

J is TRBJ2-7 and V is TRBV11-2; possibly TRBD2 for D (5 bases). The CDR3 is 15 residues long. Germline CDR1 is SGHAT and CDR2 is FQNNGV. Between the trimmed V and J ends, which lost 2 bases and 0 bases, there was a span of 11 bases. The CDR3 protein is CASSLNPRDSYEQYF. The CDR3 DNA reads TGTGCCAGCAGCTTAAACCCACGGGACTCCTACGAGCAGTACTTC.